Shown below are 32 T cell receptor beta chains from a single sample sequenced in a study of T cell repertoires in cytomegalovirus infection. These TCRs' antigens remain unknown. TCRdb called the reads again in MiXCR, with one record for every CDR3 protein. The top ten hold approximately 90% of the sample, which has about 37,000 distinct CDR3 sequences, less than 60% seen once. The specimen was CD8+ T cells from cultured PBMCs, collected from culture after CMV antigen stimulation. These receptors came from a human donor in good health (CMV status not recorded). Some clones in this sample may be carry-over from other donors' samples.

The rearrangement links TRBV27 to TRBJ1-2; D unclear. Germline-derived CDR1 and CDR2 are MNHEY and SMNVEV (reference sequence). This CDR3 is 12 amino acids long. The CDR3 coding sequence is TGTGCTACGGGAGGCTCCAACTATGGCTACACCTTC. As protein: CATGGSNYGYTF.

This clonotype was detected only a few times. The chain recombines TRBV27 with TRBJ2-1; D is uncertain. The V end was cut by 6 bases, the J end by 5 bases, with 14 bases between. Germline V gene lookup returns CDR1 MNHEY and CDR2 SMNVEV (reference sequence). The CDR3 sequence is 14 residues long. The CDR3: CASSLGRFNNEQFF. DNA of the CDR3: TGTGCCAGCAGCCTAGGACGGTTCAACAATGAGCAGTTCTTC.

This clonotype was seen a handful of times. The chain combines TRBV18 with TRBJ1-2, with TRBD1 matching over 9 bases. This CDR3 is built from 15 residues. The V gene end was trimmed by 5 bases and the J gene end by 3 bases; junction bases not matched to a gene: 7. The germline V gene encodes CDR1 KGHSH and CDR2 LQKENI. The CDR3 sequence is CASSGGQGRYYGYTF. The CDR3 nucleotides read TGTGCCAGCTCAGGGGGACAGGGACGTTACTATGGCTACACCTTC.

The V call is TRBV27, the J call TRBJ2-7; D possibly corresponds to TRBD2 (5 bases). Germline values: CDR1 MNHEY, CDR2 SMNVEV (reference sequence). Trimming took 8 bases from V and 0 from J, leaving 17 bases between them. The CDR3 spans 15 residues. This CDR3 is CASRPGPGSSYEQYF. In DNA form, the CDR3 reads TGTGCCAGCCGCCCCGGGCCGGGGAGCTCCTACGAGCAGTACTTC.

V usage is TRBV6-5 and J usage is TRBJ1-5, with D unclear. The CDR3 is 13 amino acids. Trimming left V 4 bases short and J 7 bases short, with 11 bases between. Looked up from germline, CDR1 is MNHEY and CDR2 is SVGAGI. CDR3 amino acids: CASSSAVEQPQHF. CDR3 nucleotides: TGTGCCAGCAGTTCGGCCGTTGAGCAGCCCCAGCATTTT.

The V gene is TRBV7-9, the J gene TRBJ2-7; no definite D call. The germline gives CDR1 SEHNR, CDR2 FQNEAQ (reference sequence). V dropped 7 bases and J dropped 2 bases, with 12 bases sitting between them. This CDR3 contains 13 residues. The CDR3 loop reads CASTYLQTYEQYF. The CDR3 DNA sequence: TGTGCCAGCACCTATCTTCAGACCTACGAGCAGTACTTC.

This rearrangement joins TRBV18 to TRBJ2-2; 8 bases line up with TRBD1. The CDR3 extends over 17 amino acids. V dropped 3 bases and J dropped 1; count of bases not matched to a gene: 7. The germline CDR1 and CDR2 sequences are KGHSH and LQKENI. The CDR3 DNA follows: TGTGCCAGCTCACCTCAGGGACAGGACAAGAACACCGGGGAGCTGTTTTTT. Translation: CASSPQGQDKNTGELFF.

This clonotype was counted at least ten times. J is TRBJ2-6 and V is TRBV6-1; the D gene is possibly TRBD2 (5 bases). Trimming shortened V by 4 bases and J by 0 bases, and 7 bases separated the two germline ends. Germline values: CDR1 MNHNS, CDR2 SASEGT. The CDR3 runs 15 residues. CDR3 loop: CASSVSASGANVLTF. The CDR3 coding sequence is TGTGCCAGCAGTGTTAGCGCCTCTGGGGCCAACGTCCTGACTTTC.

This chain uses TRBV20-1 with TRBJ1-5; D call uncertain. CDR3 size: 14 residues. CDR1 DFQATT and CDR2 SNEGSKA come from the germline V gene (reference sequence). Trimming took 3 bases from V and 1 from J, leaving 10 bases between them. The CDR3 loop is CSASRGNSNQPQHF. The CDR3 nucleotides are TGCAGTGCTAGTCGCGGGAACAGCAATCAGCCCCAGCATTTT.

The CDR3 spells CASSSGVADTQYF. CDR3 sequence (DNA): TGTGCCAGCAGCTCCGGGGTGGCTGATACGCAGTATTTT. The chain carries TRBV7-8 and TRBJ2-3; maybe TRBD2 (5 bases). V dropped 4 bases and J dropped 6 bases, with 11 bases sitting between them. Germline lookup yields CDR1 SGHVS and CDR2 FQNEAQ. There are 13 residues in the CDR3. Full variable domain (remainder filled in from reference TRBV7-8 and TRBJ2-3): GAGVSQSPRYKVAKRGQDVALRCDPISGHVSLFWYQQALGQGPEFLTYFQNEAQLDKSGLPSDRFFAERPEGSVSTLKIQRTQQEDSAVYLCASSSGVADTQYFGPGTRLTVL.

This chain links TRBV20-1 with TRBJ2-3, with unresolved D. V gave up 3 bases and J gave up 1 base, with 14 bases separating them. The CDR3 spans 15 residues. Looked up from germline, CDR1 is DFQATT and CDR2 is SNEGSKA (reference sequence). CDR3 amino acids: CSASSPGDGTDTQYF. In nucleotides, the CDR3 is TGCAGTGCTAGCTCACCCGGCGACGGCACAGATACGCAGTATTTT.

The V gene is TRBV12-3 or TRBV12-4, the J gene TRBJ1-1; no definite D call. Trimming took off 7 bases at V and 6 bases at J, with 18 bases between the two ends. This CDR3 has 14 amino acids. CDR3 DNA: TGTGCCAGCATCCCCTTGGGAGCTATCGCTGAAGCTTTCTTT. As protein: CASIPLGAIAEAFF.

In regard to this clonotype: Compared with germline, one end of the junction differs, possibly owing to a read error. The chain links TRBV12-3 or TRBV12-4 to TRBJ1-2, with 7 bases identical to TRBD1. CDR3 length equals 13 residues. The CDR3 nucleotides are TGCCACCCTGCCAGACAGGGCTGGAGAGGCTACACCTTC. Protein product: CHPARQGWRGYTF.

There are a few counts of this clonotype. The chain couples TRBV4-2 to TRBJ2-2, with D perhaps matching TRBD1 (5 bases). The ends were cut back, 0 bases at V and 1 base at J, with 9 bases in the middle. This CDR3 has 16 residues. Germline loops: CDR1 LGHNA, CDR2 YNFKEQ. The CDR3 region has the DNA TGTGCCAGCAGCCAAGACCCACAGGTGAACACCGGGGAGCTGTTTTTT. Residues: CASSQDPQVNTGELFF.

This clonotype came up a few times. The chain joins TRBV28 to TRBJ2-7; 11 bases fit TRBD2. J gave up 5 bases and V 6 bases, and 6 bases lay outside the gene matches. CDR3 length equals 14 residues. Germline CDR1 is MDHEN and CDR2 is SYDVKM. CDR3: CASSLTSGIHEQYF. The CDR3 bases are TGTGCCAGCAGCCTGACTAGCGGGATCCACGAGCAGTACTTC.

The chain couples TRBV7-6 to TRBJ2-1; D possibly corresponds to TRBD2 (7 bases). Trimming took 3 bases from V and 2 from J, leaving 8 bases between them. Per germline, CDR1 SGHVS and CDR2 FNYEAQ. The length of the CDR3 is 14 residues. The CDR3 DNA follows: TGTGCCAGCAGCTTCGGGGGGCCCTACAATGAGCAGTTCTTC. Protein sequence: CASSFGGPYNEQFF.

This clonotype has more than one count but fewer than ten. The V gene is TRBV7-9, the J gene TRBJ1-2; D is unresolved. Trimming pared 3 bases from V and 1 base from J, leaving 15 bases between. Germline V gene lookup returns CDR1 SEHNR and CDR2 FQNEAQ (reference sequence). This CDR3 region has 16 residues. CDR3 sequence: CASSFSTGSYNYGYTF. CDR3 DNA sequence: TGTGCCAGCAGCTTTTCCACGGGATCTTATAACTATGGCTACACCTTC.

This clonotype was recorded at least ten times. This chain uses TRBV28 with TRBJ2-7; D not resolved. CDR1 MDHEN and CDR2 SYDVKM come from the germline V gene. This CDR3 is 12 amino acids long. V was pared by 4 bases and J by 0 bases, with 4 bases between. CDR3 in DNA: TGTGCCAGCAGTTGGGGCTCCTACGAGCAGTACTTC. This gives the protein CASSWGSYEQYF.

The chain has TRBV20-1 and TRBJ2-7; TRBD2 aligns across 10 bases. CDR3 size: 15 residues. V lost 2 bases to trimming and J lost 3 bases; unmatched junction nucleotides: 7. Germline lookup yields CDR1 DFQATT and CDR2 SNEGSKA (reference sequence). The CDR3 loop is CSARRAGGVHYEQYF. The CDR3, as DNA: TGCAGTGCTAGACGAGCGGGGGGGGTCCACTACGAGCAGTACTTC.

The rearrangement links TRBV27 to TRBJ1-1, with 7 bases aligning to TRBD1. Germline CDR1 and CDR2: MNHEY and SMNVEV (reference sequence). The ends lost 0 bases at V and 5 bases at J; junction bases unmatched: 6. This CDR3 is 15 amino acids long. In nucleotides, the CDR3 is TGTGCCAGCAGTTTATCGAGGGGGCGTGAAACTGAAGCTTTCTTT. This translates into CASSLSRGRETEAFF.

This chain uses TRBV6-2 or TRBV6-3 with TRBJ2-1; no definite D call. CDR3 length: 13 amino acids. Germline V CDR1 and CDR2: MNHEY, SVGEGT. The V gene lost 2 bases and the J gene lost 7 bases, with 9 bases spanning the gap. The CDR3: CASSYPSWNEQFF. As DNA, the CDR3 is TGTGCCAGCAGTTACCCCTCCTGGAATGAGCAGTTCTTC.

This clonotype has only a few counts. The chain uses TRBV7-9 and TRBJ1-1; TRBD1 might be the D (6 bases). CDR1 SEHNR and CDR2 FQNEAQ come from the germline V gene (reference sequence). This CDR3 comprises 15 residues. V was clipped by 3 bases and J by 5 bases, with 16 bases between them. The CDR3 DNA is TGTGCCAGCAGCTTCGGTCCAACACAGGGTACTGAAGCTTTCTTT. This gives the protein CASSFGPTQGTEAFF.

Remarks on this clonotype: A junction boundary mismatches the germline segment, possibly from a read error. The genes are TRBV4-1 and TRBJ1-2; the match to TRBD1 covers 8 bases. Germline V gene sequence: CDR1 MGHRA, CDR2 YSYEKL. The CDR3 is 16 residues long. The CDR3 loop reads CASSQERWAGGHGYTF. The CDR3 DNA sequence: TGTGCCAGCAGCCAAGAGAGGTGGGCAGGGGGCCATGGCTACACCTTC.

In its sample, this clonotype was seen a few times. This chain connects TRBV28 to TRBJ1-5, with no clear D. In germline, CDR1 is MDHEN, CDR2 SYDVKM. The CDR3 loop spans 14 amino acids. V dropped 4 bases and J dropped 0 bases, with 7 bases sitting between them. The CDR3, as DNA: TGTGCCAGCAGTTCCGACTATAGCAATCAGCCCCAGCATTTT. This encodes CASSSDYSNQPQHF.

The chain joins TRBV11-3 to TRBJ2-1, with a weak D call TRBD1 (5 bases). The CDR3 runs 15 residues. The germline V and J ends were trimmed by 5 bases and 2 bases, with 13 bases remaining between them. CDR1 is SGHNT and CDR2 is YENEEA in the germline V gene. CDR3 sequence reads: CASSPSDRPYNEQFF. In DNA, the CDR3 is TGTGCCAGCAGCCCCAGCGACAGACCCTACAATGAGCAGTTCTTC. Full variable domain (missing parts from reference TRBV11-3 and TRBJ2-1): EAGVVQSPRYKIIEKKQPVAFWCNPISGHNTLYWYLQNLGQGPELLIRYENEEAVDDSQLPKDRFSAERLKGVDSTLKIQPAELGDSAVYLCASSPSDRPYNEQFFGPGTRLTVL.

This clonotype showed up just a few times. The J gene is TRBJ1-5, the V gene TRBV27; D uncertain. V lost 3 bases, J lost 0 bases, and 15 bases lay in between. This CDR3 contains 17 residues. Germline lookup yields CDR1 MNHEY and CDR2 SMNVEV (reference sequence). The CDR3 is CASSFKGPAYSNQPQHF. CDR3 coding DNA: TGTGCCAGCAGTTTTAAAGGTCCCGCTTATAGCAATCAGCCCCAGCATTTT.

The rearrangement joins TRBV7-9 to TRBJ2-5; TRBD1 or TRBD2 may be the D gene (5 bases each). V gave up 5 bases and J gave up 2 bases, with 12 bases separating them. The CDR3 is made up of 14 amino acids. Germline loops: CDR1 SEHNR, CDR2 FQNEAQ (reference sequence). CDR3 in amino acids: CASSPPWGQETQYF. The CDR3 coding sequence is TGTGCCAGCAGCCCGCCGTGGGGGCAAGAGACCCAGTACTTC. Combining the CDR3 with reference TRBV7-9 and TRBJ2-5 gives the whole variable domain DTGVSQNPRHKITKRGQNVTFRCDPISEHNRLYWYRQTLGQGPEFLTYFQNEAQLEKSRLLSDRFSAERPKGSFSTLEIQRTEQGDSAMYLCASSPPWGQETQYFGPGTRLLVL.

This clonotype occurred a few times. The J gene is TRBJ1-1, the V gene TRBV7-9; TRBD1 matches 9 bases. Germline-derived CDR1 and CDR2 are SEHNR and FQNEAQ (reference sequence). The junction had 11 bases not matched to a gene; V was cut back by 10 bases and J by 5 bases. The CDR3 length is 14 residues. The CDR3 nucleotides are TGTGCCATAAGACAGGGGGGCGCATGGACTGAAGCTTTCTTT. Residues: CAIRQGGAWTEAFF. Looking up the rest from reference TRBV7-9 and TRBJ1-1 gives the full variable domain: DTGVSQNPRHKITKRGQNVTFRCDPISEHNRLYWYRQTLGQGPEFLTYFQNEAQLEKSRLLSDRFSAERPKGSFSTLEIQRTEQGDSAMYLCAIRQGGAWTEAFFGQGTRLTVV.

This clonotype came up once. The chain carries TRBV7-4 and TRBJ2-3, with D tentatively TRBD2 (6 bases). Trimming stripped 7 bases from V and 7 bases from J, with 18 bases between. The length of the CDR3 is 14 residues. In germline, CDR1 is SGHVT, CDR2 SQSDAQ. The chain's CDR3 is CASTQGDSPNTQYF. In nucleotides, the CDR3 is TGTGCCAGCACCCAAGGGGACTCCCCGAATACGCAGTATTTT.

This sequence joins TRBV7-2 and TRBJ1-5; D gene uncertain. From germline, CDR1 is SGHTA and CDR2 FQGNSA. This CDR3 has 13 amino acids. V shed 6 bases and J shed 0 bases, with 6 bases lying between them. CDR3 protein: CASRSYSNQPQHF. The CDR3 DNA reads as TGTGCCAGCAGGAGTTATAGCAATCAGCCCCAGCATTTT.

This clonotype occurred many times. The chain employs TRBV11-2 and TRBJ1-2; D gene uncertain. The germline gives CDR1 SGHAT, CDR2 FQNNGV. Trimming took 1 base from V and 4 from J, leaving 13 bases between them. The CDR3 totals 15 residues. The CDR3 region is CASSLGGRASYGYTF. CDR3 bases: TGTGCCAGCAGCTTAGGAGGGAGAGCCAGCTATGGCTACACCTTC.

The V call is TRBV28, the J call TRBJ2-1, with 13 bases identical to TRBD2. The CDR3 totals 20 residues. The V segment lost 5 bases and the J segment 2 bases; nucleotides outside the gene matches: 15. Germline V CDR1 and CDR2: MDHEN, SYDVKM. The CDR3 loop reads CASSAQGGTSGIRPYNEQFF. The CDR3 DNA reads as TGTGCCAGCAGTGCGCAGGGGGGGACTAGCGGGATTAGGCCCTACAATGAGCAGTTCTTC.